These 13 T cell receptor beta chains were all obtained from the same sample, sequenced in a study of T-cell memory formation after mild COVID-19. Using its own MiXCR run on the 5' RACE reads, TCRdb lists one record per CDR3 protein. The sample lists about 140,000 distinct CDR3 sequences; about 6.1% were seen once. The sample was PBMCs or a T cell subset sorted from them (not recorded which). These receptors all come from an adult woman who had mild COVID-19 (a few samples of this study predate the infection). Cell type and time point are not known.

Ten or more counts support this clonotype. This chain connects TRBV7-6 to TRBJ1-5; D is perhaps TRBD1 (5 bases). V lost 5 bases and J 5 bases, leaving 10 bases between the germline ends. There are 13 residues in the CDR3. CDR1 is SGHVS and CDR2 is FNYEAQ in the germline V gene. The DNA for the CDR3 is TGTGCCAGCAGCCAGGGACTCGATCAGCCCCAGCATTTT. It translates to CASSQGLDQPQHF.

The sample holds many counts of this clonotype. This chain uses TRBV10-3 with TRBJ2-1, with D maybe TRBD2 (6 bases). Per germline, CDR1 ENHRY and CDR2 SYGVKD. The V gene lost 3 bases and the J gene lost 4 bases, with 13 bases spanning the gap. This CDR3 comprises 15 residues. In DNA form, the CDR3 reads TGTGCCATCAGTGATACGGGACTGAGGTACAATGAGCAGTTCTTC. This translates into CAISDTGLRYNEQFF.

This clonotype occurred a few times. The V and J genes are TRBV12-3 or TRBV12-4 and TRBJ1-1, with D uncertain. The CDR3 is 12 residues long. Trimming left V 3 bases short and J 9 bases short, with 11 bases between. The CDR3 bases are TGTGCCAGCAGTTTCGGCCGATCCCAAGCTTTCTTT. It encodes CASSFGRSQAFF.

This chain joins TRBV18 and TRBJ2-1; weak D call: TRBD2 (6 bases). Looked up from germline, CDR1 is KGHSH and CDR2 is LQKENI. V lost 3 bases to trimming and J lost 7 bases, with 16 bases between them. This CDR3 region has 15 residues. The CDR3 DNA reads TGTGCCAGCTCACCCTGGACTACCCTTGGGAATGAGCAGTTCTTC. Residues: CASSPWTTLGNEQFF.

The J gene is TRBJ2-3, the V gene TRBV7-2, with D maybe TRBD2 (6 bases). This CDR3 contains 17 residues. V lost 3 bases and J 3 bases, leaving 19 bases between the germline ends. Germline values: CDR1 SGHTA, CDR2 FQGNSA. This CDR3 is CASSFRGGHPRTDTQYF. The CDR3 DNA reads as TGTGCCAGCAGCTTTCGGGGAGGTCACCCCAGGACAGATACGCAGTATTTT. Filled out from reference TRBV7-2 and TRBJ2-3, the complete variable domain reads GAGVSQSPSNKVTEKGKDVELRCDPISGHTALYWYRQSLGQGLEFLIYFQGNSAPDKSGLPSDRFSAERTGGSVSTLTIQRTQQEDSAVYLCASSFRGGHPRTDTQYFGPGTRLTVL.

This clonotype was seen repeatedly, ten times or more. This chain uses TRBV4-1 with TRBJ2-1; D not certain. V was cut by 1 base and J by 5 bases, with 9 bases left in between. The CDR3 is 14 amino acids. The V gene's germline CDR1 is MGHRA and CDR2 YSYEKL. This CDR3 reads CASSQASSHNEQFF. Written as DNA, the CDR3 is TGCGCCAGCAGCCAAGCCAGTAGTCACAATGAGCAGTTCTTC.

This clonotype was detected ten times or more. The gene calls are TRBV12-3 or TRBV12-4 and TRBJ2-7; D gene ambiguous. CDR3 size: 13 residues. V was shortened by 7 bases and J by 6 bases, with 16 bases between the two germline ends. This CDR3 is CASTLFEIGEQYF. CDR3 nucleotide sequence: TGTGCCAGCACCCTTTTCGAGATAGGCGAGCAGTACTTC.

The chain couples TRBV18 to TRBJ2-1; 7 bases are shared with TRBD1. CDR1 and CDR2 (germline): KGHSH, LQKENI. With 3 bases clipped from V and 0 bases from J, the junction kept 17 bases outside the gene matches. This CDR3 region has 20 residues. In DNA, the CDR3 is TGTGCCAGCTCACCCCAGGTCGCAGGGGGTAGCCCTAACTCCTACAATGAGCAGTTCTTC. Protein product: CASSPQVAGGSPNSYNEQFF.

This clonotype has a handful of counts. V and J are TRBV18 and TRBJ2-7; TRBD2 matches at 10 bases. CDR3 size: 16 residues. Germline V gives CDR1 KGHSH, CDR2 LQKENI. The V segment lost 3 bases and the J segment 0 bases; nucleotides outside the gene matches: 5. Here the CDR3 DNA reads TGTGCCAGCTCACCTAGGACTAGCGGAAGCTCCTACGAGCAGTACTTC. Protein sequence: CASSPRTSGSSYEQYF.

J is TRBJ2-1 and V is TRBV12-3 or TRBV12-4; 9 nucleotides line up with TRBD1. V was clipped by 5 bases and J by 9 bases; unmatched bases: 11. This CDR3 is built from 15 residues. CDR3 amino acids: CASSASGTGSGEQFF. Here the CDR3 DNA reads TGTGCCAGCAGTGCCTCCGGGACAGGGAGCGGTGAGCAGTTCTTC.

This clonotype was observed a few times. V usage is TRBV12-3 or TRBV12-4 and J usage is TRBJ2-5, with 16 bases fitting TRBD2. The CDR3 has 18 amino acids. Germline trimming cut 6 bases from V and 2 bases from J; bases unmatched to any gene: 9. The CDR3 DNA sequence: TGTGCCAGCAGCTACTCGGGACTAGCGGGAGGGGCTCAAGAGACCCAGTACTTC. Its translation: CASSYSGLAGGAQETQYF.

This clonotype was detected many times. The chain recombines TRBV7-6 with TRBJ2-3; TRBD2 matches at 11 bases. The CDR3 covers 16 residues. Germline V lookup: CDR1 SGHVS, CDR2 FNYEAQ. Trimming removed 8 bases from V and 0 bases from J; junction bases left unmatched: 7. CDR3 sequence reads: CASRTLAGGSTDTQYF. In nucleotides, the CDR3 is TGTGCCAGCCGCACCCTAGCGGGGGGTAGCACAGATACGCAGTATTTT.

The chain couples TRBV12-3 or TRBV12-4 to TRBJ1-5, with D perhaps matching TRBD1 (6 bases). This CDR3 contains 15 residues. V was shortened by 3 bases and J by 8 bases, with 17 bases between the two germline ends. CDR3: CASSLGHGGTEPQHF. Written as DNA, the CDR3 is TGTGCCAGCAGTTTGGGGCATGGGGGCACGGAGCCCCAGCATTTT.